This is a list of T cell receptor beta chains from one sample in a study of graft-versus-host responses after intestinal transplantation. The table came from immunoSEQ multiplex PCR; TCRdb's copy has only in-frame clones and leaves some out. The sample has some 86,000 clones, 80% to 95% seen once; the top ten hold roughly 5.6%. The antigens for these receptors are not known. The source was unstimulated CD8+ T cells sorted from spleen or lymph node cells, collected before intestinal transplant. The receptor source for this set is a human donor who received an intestinal transplant. Each CDR3 is given with its conserved first and last residue. The D gene is left open where the match is weak. Expanded clones get a size class; other rows say once, few or many, or leave the size out.

TRBD1,TRBJ2-7,few,TRBV19,TGTGCCAGTAGTGCATCGGGACAGGGCTACGAGCAGTACTTC,CASSASGQGYEQYF
NA,TRBJ2-7,NA,TRBV21-1,TGTGCCAGCAGCAAAAAGGGGGGAAAAATCACTAGCGGGAGGGCCGACCACGAGCAGTACTTC,CASSKKGGKITSGRADHEQYF
TRBD2,TRBJ2-5,NA,TRBV4-1,TGCGCCAGCAGCCAAGTGGTAGCGGGAGACGGTGGGACCCAGTACTTC,CASSQVVAGDGGTQYF
TRBD1,TRBJ1-5,NA,TRBV28,TGTGCCAGCAGTTTTTCCAGGGGGCATGATCAGCCCCAGCATTTT,CASSFSRGHDQPQHF
TRBD1,TRBJ2-1,NA,TRBV9,TGTGCCAGCAGCGTAGGAGGGGCCCGGGACAGGGAATACAATGAGCAGTTCTTC,CASSVGGARDREYNEQFF
NA,TRBJ2-3,NA,TRBV10-3,TGTGCCACCAGGGGAACCGATGGTTTAGATACGCAGTATTTT,CATRGTDGLDTQYF
TRBD1,TRBJ2-5,few,TRBV7-3,TGTGCCAGCAGCTTAGGGGGTAGACAGGGGGAGACCCAGTACTTC,CASSLGGRQGETQYF
NA,TRBJ2-2,NA,TRBV7-5,TGTGTCAGAAGCTTAGCGAACCTATACACCTACACCGGGGAGCTGTTTTTT,CVRSLANLYTYTGELFF
TRBD1,TRBJ1-2,NA,TRBV12-5,TGTGCTAGTGGTTTGAATACAGGGGCCAACTTTCCTAACTATGGCTACACCTTC,CASGLNTGANFPNYGYTF
NA,TRBJ1-1,NA,TRBV5-6,TGTGCCAGCTGGAGACCGGGAGGGATGAACACTGAAGCTTTCTTT,CASWRPGGMNTEAFF
NA,TRBJ1-3,NA,TRBV9,TGTGCCAGCAGCGTCTCAGGAAGCGCTGGAAACACCATATATTTT,CASSVSGSAGNTIYF
NA,TRBJ2-7,NA,TRBV6-5,TGTGCCAGCATTCGAGACAGGTACGAGCAGTACTTC,CASIRDRYEQYF
NA,TRBJ2-1,NA,TRBV7-6,TGTGCCAGCAGCTTAGTGGAGGGGGACCTGGGGCAGTTCTTC,CASSLVEGDLGQFF
NA,TRBJ1-6,NA,TRBV4-1,TGCGCCAGCAGCCAAGTGGAGGGAGGGAAAAATTCACCCCTCCACTTT,CASSQVEGGKNSPLHF
NA,TRBJ1-5,few,TRBV6-5,TGTGCCAGCAGTGCCGGGGGCTATCAGCCCCAGCATTTT,CASSAGGYQPQHF
NA,TRBJ2-2,NA,TRBV10-2,TGCGCCAGCAGTGACTCAGGTCGCCGGGTAGGGGAGCTGTTTTTT,CASSDSGRRVGELFF
TRBD1,TRBJ2-1,NA,TRBV7-6,TGTGCCAGCAGCCCGGGTATGCGACAGGGGGCTAAGAGCTCCTACAATGAGCAGTTCTTC,CASSPGMRQGAKSSYNEQFF
NA,TRBJ1-1,few,TRBV29-1,TGCAGCGTCAGCACCGACGGGGTTGAAGCTTTCTTT,CSVSTDGVEAFF
NA,TRBJ1-1,NA,TRBV7-3,TGTGCCAGCAGCTCAGGTGAGATGAACACTGAAGCTTTCTTT,CASSSGEMNTEAFF
NA,TRBJ2-2,once,TRBV27,TGTGCCAGCAGTGATGGACGGGCTGGGCACACCGGGGAGCTGTTTTTT,CASSDGRAGHTGELFF
NA,TRBJ1-5,NA,TRBV2,TGTGCCAGCAGTGGGGGACCTGGGGGCCCGAATCAGCCCCAGCATTTT,CASSGGPGGPNQPQHF
NA,TRBJ2-7,NA,TRBV13,TGTGCCAGCAGCCCCCCCGGGGGATCATACGAGCAGTACTTC,CASSPPGGSYEQYF
TRBD2,TRBJ2-7,NA,TRBV4-1,TGCGCCAGCAGCCAGGGGGGGGGTGTCTCCTACGAGCAGTACTTC,CASSQGGGVSYEQYF
NA,TRBJ2-7,NA,TRBV4-2,TGTGCCAGCAGCACCCCCTTCCGGGGGCGAGCTTTGTACGAGCAGTACTTC,CASSTPFRGRALYEQYF
TRBD1,TRBJ1-5,NA,TRBV5-1,TGCGCCAGCAGCTTGGACAGGGGTCAGCCCCAGCATTTT,CASSLDRGQPQHF
NA,TRBJ2-7,NA,TRBV6-6,TGTGCCAGCAGTCCCACCTCCGACTACGAGCAGTACTTC,CASSPTSDYEQYF
TRBD2,TRBJ2-1,NA,TRBV5-5,TGTGCCAGCAGCGGTTCGGGACTAGTAGCCTTAAGCTCCTACAATGAGCAGTTCTTC,CASSGSGLVALSSYNEQFF
NA,TRBJ1-2,NA,TRBV13,TGTGCCAGCAGCTTAGGGGATGGCTACACCTTC,CASSLGDGYTF
NA,TRBJ2-1,NA,TRBV5-1,TGCGCCAGCAGCATAACTCTTACAGGGTATTCGGGCAATGAGCAGTTCTTC,CASSITLTGYSGNEQFF
NA,TRBJ2-3,NA,TRBV10-3,TGTGCCATCAGTGGGGCCCAGGGCCAATACACAGATACGCAGTATTTT,CAISGAQGQYTDTQYF
NA,TRBJ2-3,NA,TRBV10-2,TGCGCCAGCAGTGAACCCAACTCCCCAGATACGCAGTATTTT,CASSEPNSPDTQYF
NA,TRBJ2-7,NA,TRBV5-6,TGTGCCAGCAGCTGGGGTAGGGGGTACGAGCAGTACTTC,CASSWGRGYEQYF
NA,TRBJ1-4,NA,TRBV14,TGTGCCAGCAGCCAAGATTCCCGGGACGGTGCAACTAATGAAAAACTGTTTTTT,CASSQDSRDGATNEKLFF
TRBD2,TRBJ2-3,NA,TRBV19,TGTGCCAGTAGTCCGGGACTAGGGGGGACAGATACGCAGTATTTT,CASSPGLGGTDTQYF
NA,TRBJ2-7,NA,TRBV23-1,TGCGCCAGCAGTCAATGGGGGTACGGCTACGAGCAGTACTTC,CASSQWGYGYEQYF
NA,TRBJ2-3,NA,TRBV6-5,TGTGCCAGCACCACGGGTGGGGGAAGTACAGATACGCAGTATTTT,CASTTGGGSTDTQYF
NA,TRBJ2-5,NA,TRBV11-2,TGTGCCAGCAGCTTCGGACAGCCCCAAGAGACCCAGTACTTC,CASSFGQPQETQYF
NA,TRBJ1-2,NA,TRBV10-2,TGCGCCAGCAGTGAAACCTTGGACAACCCTAACTATGGCTACACCTTC,CASSETLDNPNYGYTF
NA,TRBJ2-2,once,TRBV4-1,TGCGCCAGCAGCCAATCACCGGGATCCGGCTGGAACACCGGGGAGCTGTTTTTT,CASSQSPGSGWNTGELFF
NA,TRBJ2-2,NA,TRBV4-1,TGCGCCAGCAGCCAAGTCGGGACCGGGGAGCTGTTTTTT,CASSQVGTGELFF
NA,TRBJ1-1,NA,TRBV25-1,TGTGCCAGCAGTGACGCGGACGCGAACACTGAAGCTTTCTTT,CASSDADANTEAFF
TRBD2,TRBJ2-3,NA,TRBV4-1,TGCGCCAGCAGCCAAGGTAGGACTAGCGGGGTGGATACGCAGTATTTT,CASSQGRTSGVDTQYF
NA,TRBJ2-7,NA,TRBV27,TGTGCCAGCAGTTACTTATCGGGGGTTACCTACGAGCAGTACTTC,CASSYLSGVTYEQYF
NA,TRBJ2-6,NA,TRBV6-5,TGTGCCAGCAAGCTAGGGGGAACTGGGGCCAACGTCCTGACTTTC,CASKLGGTGANVLTF
NA,TRBJ1-1,NA,TRBV7-9,TGTGCCAGCACAGGGGTAGGGTTCACTGAAGCTTTCTTT,CASTGVGFTEAFF
NA,TRBJ1-4,NA,TRBV4-1,TGCGCCAGCAGCCCCAGCGGGGGGCAAGGTAATGAAAAACTGTTTTTT,CASSPSGGQGNEKLFF
NA,TRBJ1-6,medium-sized,TRBV27,TGTGCCAGCACAGGTTCACCCCTCCACTTT,CASTGSPLHF
NA,TRBJ2-7,NA,TRBV10-1,TGCGCCAGCAGTGAGTCTACAGCCTACGAGCAGTACTTC,CASSESTAYEQYF
TRBD2,TRBJ2-2,NA,TRBV27,TGTGCCAGCACCGAAATCGGGGGAGGGACCGGGGAGCTGTTTTTT,CASTEIGGGTGELFF
TRBD2,TRBJ2-2,NA,TRBV5-1,TGCGCCAGCAGCTTGAGGACTAGCGGGGGAGTCACTGACACCGGGGAGCTGTTTTTT,CASSLRTSGGVTDTGELFF
NA,TRBJ2-1,NA,TRBV28,TGTGCCAGCAGTTTACTAGCCCCTTGGAATGAGCAGTTCTTC,CASSLLAPWNEQFF
TRBD1,TRBJ1-1,NA,TRBV29-1,TGCAGCGTTAGCTTTCCGCAGGGGGAGAACACTGAAGCTTTCTTT,CSVSFPQGENTEAFF
NA,TRBJ1-1,NA,TRBV7-9,TGTGCCAGCAGCTTACCGGAGGGTCCTGAAGCTTTCTTT,CASSLPEGPEAFF
NA,TRBJ2-1,NA,TRBV4-1,TGCGCCAGCAGCCAAGATCAGAATGAGCAGTTCTTC,CASSQDQNEQFF
TRBD2,TRBJ2-7,NA,TRBV27,TGTGCCAGCAGGCTAGCGGGGAAATCCTACGAGCAGTACTTC,CASRLAGKSYEQYF
NA,TRBJ1-1,NA,TRBV27,TGTGCCAGCAGTTTCGGGGCAATGAACACTGAAGCTTTCTTT,CASSFGAMNTEAFF